Listed here is a single TCR beta chain. Trimming removed 0 bases from V and 8 bases from J; junction bases left unmatched: 3. There are 15 residues in the CDR3. CDR1 and CDR2 from the germline V gene are SGDLS and YYNGEE. The data were taken from a study of blood T cell repertoires in COVID-19. Study-wide context: PBMCs, B-cell-depleted T cells, or T cells were the source of the cDNA or gDNA that made up the material.

Study processing details: Quantification of nucleated cells was approximated via reference gene primer amplification. The table came from immunoSEQ multiplex PCR; TCRdb's copy has only in-frame clones and leaves some out. From that table come the V and J calls and clone size; the DNA was used to work out D and trimming. The top ten hold around 1.1% of the sample, which has about 190,000 clones, around nine tenths seen once. The source material was peripheral blood. V gene TRBV9 combines with J gene TRBJ2-1; 12 bases agree with TRBD2. This clonotype was sampled from a man younger than 45 with acute or convalescent COVID-19. CDR3 coding DNA: TGTGCCAGCAGCGTAGGACTAGCGGGAGAACATGAGCAGTTCTTC. Translation: CASSVGLAGEHEQFF.